Shown below are 22 T cell receptor beta chains from a single sample sequenced in a study of blood T cell repertoires in COVID-19 (dated by TCRdb to 2020 to 2022). Receptor libraries were prepared by the immunoSEQ multiplex PCR assay. TCRdb carries this immuneACCESS record with in-frame sequences only. Its versions omit some clonotypes, under half of them owing to an unresolved V gene in the studies checked, with the rest unexplained. The sample data list about 120,000 clones, and approximately 89% of these were observed just once. About 9.3% of the sample is in the top ten clones. The sequencing sample was made of peripheral blood. The receptors here all came from a man aged 45 to 65 with acute or convalescent COVID-19.

Details on this clone: Within the sample, other DNA sequences also encode this same CDR3. The J gene is TRBJ1-5, the V gene TRBV4-1; TRBD1 matches at 8 bases. The germline gives CDR1 MGHRA, CDR2 YSYEKL. V was clipped by 6 bases and J by 7 bases; unmatched bases: 8. CDR3 length: 14 residues. The CDR3 nucleotides read TGCGCCAGCAGTCTCGACAGGGGAAACCAGCCCCAGCATTTT. The encoded protein is CASSLDRGNQPQHF.

This chain uses TRBV7-2 with TRBJ1-4; no firm D call. V was trimmed by 3 bases and J by 8 bases, leaving 16 bases between them. The V gene's germline CDR1 is SGHTA and CDR2 FQGNSA. CDR3 size: 15 residues. For the CDR3, the DNA is TGTGCCAGCAGCTTGGTTCGGGGAAGGAGCGAAAAACTGTTTTTT. Protein product: CASSLVRGRSEKLFF.

The chain employs TRBV28 and TRBJ1-5; TRBD1 agrees at 7 bases. CDR1 and CDR2 from the germline V gene are MDHEN and SYDVKM. The CDR3 contains 12 residues. The V gene end was trimmed by 8 bases and the J gene end by 7 bases; junction bases not matched to a gene: 5. The CDR3, as DNA: TGTGCCAGCCAACAGGGGAGGCAGCCCCAGCATTTT. Its translation is CASQQGRQPQHF.

The CDR3 DNA is TGTGCCAGCAGCTTACAGGGGGGACCCTATGGCTACACCTTC. It translates to CASSLQGGPYGYTF. The genes are TRBV7-3 and TRBJ1-2, with 7 bases matching TRBD1. In germline, CDR1 is SGHTA, CDR2 FQGTGA. The CDR3 contains 14 residues. Trimming removed 2 bases from V and 4 bases from J; junction bases left unmatched: 4.

This clone was counted once. This chain uses TRBV12-3 or TRBV12-4 with TRBJ1-6; D not certain. The CDR3 extends over 12 amino acids. Trimming removed 3 bases from V and 7 bases from J, with 4 bases in between. The DNA of the CDR3 is TGTGCCAGCAGTTTTGAGAATTCACCCCTCCACTTT. Its protein product is CASSFENSPLHF.

V usage is TRBV10-2 and J usage is TRBJ1-5, with a possible D match to TRBD1 (6 bases). V was pared by 2 bases and J by 3 bases, with 14 bases between. The CDR3 sequence is 16 residues long. Germline V gene sequence: CDR1 WSHSY, CDR2 SAAADI. DNA of the CDR3: TGCGCCAGCAGTGAGACAGGGAGAAGCTTCAATCAGCCCCAGCATTTT. Amino acid sequence: CASSETGRSFNQPQHF.

This clone showed up just a few times. The V call is TRBV11-2, the J call TRBJ1-5; D ambiguous. Germline V CDR1 and CDR2: SGHAT, FQNNGV. Trimming left V 5 bases short and J 5 bases short, with 10 bases between. This CDR3 region has 13 residues. The CDR3 protein is CASSQSQDQPQHF. The CDR3 DNA is TGTGCCAGCAGCCAGTCCCAAGATCAGCCCCAGCATTTT.

The rearrangement links TRBV12-1 to TRBJ2-2; the DNA was not compared with TRBD2, the D call given in the table. TRBV12-1 constitutes a pseudogene. The CDR3 totals 18 residues. The CDR3 here is CASSVNLECSANTGELFF. CDR3 sequence (DNA): TGTGCCAGCAGCGTGAACCTAGAGTGCTCCGCGAACACCGGGGAGCTGTTTTTT.

The V call is TRBV15, the J call TRBJ2-1; TRBD2 agrees at 9 bases. The CDR3 extends over 15 amino acids. V was pared by 1 base and J by 7 bases, with 5 bases of the junction left unmatched. Germline loops: CDR1 LNHNV, CDR2 YYDKDF (reference sequence). The CDR3 region has the DNA TGTGCCACCAGCAGAGGTTTGACTAGCGGAAATGAGCAGTTCTTC. Residues: CATSRGLTSGNEQFF.

This clone has more than one count but fewer than ten. The V and J genes are TRBV28 and TRBJ1-1; the match to TRBD1 covers 8 bases. The trim removed 7 bases at V and 1 base at J, leaving 2 bases unmatched. In germline, CDR1 is MDHEN, CDR2 SYDVKM. The CDR3 is 13 amino acids. CDR3 bases: TGTGCCAGCAAACAGGGGGGGAACACTGAAGCTTTCTTT. It specifies CASKQGGNTEAFF. Based on the CDR3 plus reference TRBV28 and TRBJ1-1, the full variable domain is DVKVTQSSRYLVKRTGEKVFLECVQDMDHENMFWYRQDPGLGLRLIYFSYDVKMKEKGDIPEGYSVSREKKERFSLILESASTNQTSMYLCASKQGGNTEAFFGQGTRLTVV.

J is TRBJ1-1 and V is TRBV5-1; D gene ambiguous. The V and J ends lost 4 bases and 6 bases respectively, with 16 bases between them. Germline values: CDR1 SGHRS, CDR2 YFSETQ. This CDR3 has 14 amino acids. The CDR3 DNA is TGCGCCAGCAGCGCCTCGGCGGTTCTTTCTGAAGCTTTCTTT. As protein: CASSASAVLSEAFF.

In its sample, this clone was seen once. This chain joins TRBV25-1 and TRBJ2-5, with a possible D match to TRBD1 (6 bases). V shed 1 base and J shed 4 bases, with 10 bases lying between them. CDR3 length: 14 residues. CDR1 and CDR2 (germline): MGHDK, SYGVNS. Written as DNA, the CDR3 is TGTGCCAGCAGTGAATTACAGGGCCGAGAGACCCAGTACTTC. Its protein is CASSELQGRETQYF.

The chain combines TRBV14 with TRBJ1-1; D remains ambiguous. Trimming left V 1 base short and J 4 bases short, with 10 bases between. Germline V CDR1 and CDR2: SGHDN, FVKESK. The CDR3 is 14 amino acids. The CDR3 loop reads CASSQASLSTEAFF. CDR3 DNA sequence: TGTGCCAGCAGCCAAGCTAGTCTTTCCACTGAAGCTTTCTTT.

The V call is TRBV6-5, the J call TRBJ1-4, with 8 bases fitting TRBD1. V lost 5 bases and J lost 5; bases outside the gene matches: 1. CDR3 size: 13 residues. CDR1 is MNHEY and CDR2 is SVGAGI in the germline V gene. CDR3: CASSRDRNEKLFF. CDR3 sequence (DNA): TGTGCCAGCAGTAGGGACAGGAATGAAAAACTGTTTTTT.

Comment on this clone: The germline gene is not matched at one end of the junction; a read error may be the cause. Other nucleotide sequences in the sample specify the same CDR3. The rearrangement links TRBV2 to TRBJ1-1; D gene ambiguous. The CDR3 is 11 residues long. Germline CDR1 and CDR2: SNHLY and FYNNEI. The CDR3 DNA sequence: TGTGCCAGCAGTTTCGACACAGAAGCTTTCTTT. Amino acid sequence: CASSFDTEAFF.

This sequence joins TRBV10-3 and TRBJ2-7, with TRBD1 matching 8 bases. The trim removed 6 bases at V and 0 bases at J, leaving 7 bases unmatched. Germline V gives CDR1 ENHRY, CDR2 SYGVKD. There are 15 residues in the CDR3. CDR3 nucleotide sequence: TGTGCCATCAGCGACCGGGACAGGAGCTCCTACGAGCAGTACTTC. This codes for CAISDRDRSSYEQYF.

This clone is a singleton in its sample. The chain employs TRBV11-2 and TRBJ1-6; maybe TRBD1 (6 bases). The length of the CDR3 is 15 residues. The ends were cut back, 6 bases at V and 7 bases at J, with 16 bases in the middle. CDR1 is SGHAT, CDR2 FQNNGV, per germline. In DNA form, the CDR3 reads TGTGCCAGCAGTCGGACAGTCTCTGGGAATTCACCCCTCCACTTT. This sequence encodes CASSRTVSGNSPLHF.

J is TRBJ1-5 and V is TRBV7-2; D is undetermined. The germline V gene has CDR1 SGHTA and CDR2 FQGNSA. This CDR3 comprises 14 residues. The V and J ends lost 1 base and 6 bases respectively, with 10 bases between them. CDR3 in DNA: TGTGCCAGCAGCTTAGGAGTGGTCGGTCAGCCCCAGCATTTT. This codes for CASSLGVVGQPQHF.

The chain links TRBV28 to TRBJ1-1; D possibly corresponds to TRBD1 (5 bases). The CDR3 contains 15 residues. CDR1 is MDHEN and CDR2 is SYDVKM in the germline V gene. The V and J ends lost 8 bases and 1 base respectively, with 17 bases between them. The CDR3 loop is CASPRSSGKNTEAFF. In nucleotides, the CDR3 is TGTGCCAGCCCTAGATCTTCAGGGAAGAACACTGAAGCTTTCTTT.

V usage is TRBV12-3 or TRBV12-4 and J usage is TRBJ1-5; D gene uncertain. The CDR3 consists of 13 residues. V lost 6 bases and J 6 bases, leaving 12 bases between the germline ends. For the CDR3, the DNA is TGTGCCAGCAGCCCAGGTTTAGGTCAGCCCCAGCATTTT. The encoded protein is CASSPGLGQPQHF.

The V call is TRBV5-5, the J call TRBJ2-7; D is unclear. The germline gives CDR1 SGHKS, CDR2 YYEKEE (reference sequence). CDR3 length equals 14 residues. V was clipped by 1 base and J by 3 bases, with 11 bases between them. CDR3 in amino acids: CASSLSAINYEQYF. In DNA form, the CDR3 reads TGTGCCAGCAGCTTGAGTGCTATCAACTACGAGCAGTACTTC.

V usage is TRBV3-1 (or the pseudogene TRBV3-2) and J usage is TRBJ1-6, with 7 bases lining up with TRBD1. The V gene end was trimmed by 4 bases and the J gene end by 7 bases; junction bases not matched to a gene: 4. From germline, CDR1 is LGHDT and CDR2 YNNKEL (reference sequence). The CDR3 loop spans 14 amino acids. The DNA for the CDR3 is TGTGCCAGCAGCCCTGGACAGGTCAATTCACCCCTCCACTTT. Encoded protein: CASSPGQVNSPLHF.